This TCR beta chain was profiled in a study of blood T cell repertoires in COVID-19. Study as a whole: The cDNA or gDNA used as material had been derived from T cells, B-cell-depleted T cells, or PBMCs.

J lost 4 bases, V lost 6 bases, and 7 bases had no gene match. Germline assignment: CDR1 LNHDA and CDR2 SQIVND (reference sequence). There are 17 residues in the CDR3. Method: immunoSEQ multiplex PCR; TCRdb's copy keeps in-frame clones and lacks some. The table lists some 220,000 clones, 75% to 85% of them singletons. Input material: peripheral blood. This TCR came from a human donor in a cohort sampled during active COVID-19. This chain uses TRBV19 with TRBJ2-1; 15 positions match TRBD2. This CDR3 is CASSDPGLAGGYNEQFF. The CDR3 coding sequence is TGTGCCAGTAGCGATCCGGGACTAGCGGGGGGATACAATGAGCAGTTCTTC.